This T cell receptor (beta chain) was observed in a study of identical twins. Study-level findings and limits: Models predicted too little out-of-frame TCR alpha sharing in monozygotic twins. Cross-sectional statistical analysis was relied on for the conclusions, without the same donors being followed.

CDR1 DFQATT and CDR2 SNEGSKA come from the germline V gene (reference sequence). The CDR3 has 15 amino acids. V gave up 3 bases and J gave up 4 bases; unmatched junction bases: 9. The donors were all healthy and Caucasian. With template switching, a universal primer site was added, and the cDNA carried unique molecular identifiers. TCRdb fed the 5' RACE reads into MiXCR, producing one record per CDR3 protein. Among around 220,000 distinct CDR3 sequences, 8% to 11% were seen once, and the ten largest hold more than 8.5%. A word on this clonotype: Its specificity is not known.

The TCR originated in a man aged 45-65 years in good health. This rearrangement joins TRBV20-1 to TRBJ1-2; 9 bases are shared with TRBD1. Sequences were obtained from memory T cells sorted from blood. In DNA, the CDR3 is TGCAGTGCTAGGTTCCGGGACAGGGCCATCTATGGCTACACCTTC. As protein: CSARFRDRAIYGYTF.